This T cell receptor (beta chain) was documented in a study of a mutant IDH1 vaccine in newly diagnosed glioma. Study-level background: First vaccine doses came 4-6 weeks after radiotherapy alone, or with temozolomide cycles. Patients had received radiotherapy, temozolomide, or both previously, most receiving both. Study findings and constraints: Changes to the top peripheral T cell clonotypes appeared unrelated to pseudoprogression.

The V gene's germline CDR1 is SGHRS and CDR2 YFSETQ. V dropped 2 bases and J dropped 2 bases, with 10 bases sitting between them. This CDR3 comprises 14 residues. Indicated time point: week 23, last vaccination. Vaccination comprised doses that each held 300 ug of mutant IDH1 20-mer peptide, plus topical imiquimod. Details on this clone: Its target is unknown.

The method was immunoSEQ multiplex PCR; TCRdb's version includes in-frame clones alone and lacks a portion of them. The sample lists under 50,000 clones, around 93% occurring once. This sequence was found in a man aged 45-65 years with glioma. Sequenced here: PBMCs, sampled from a glioma patient whose treatment included an IDH1 peptide vaccine. The rearrangement uses TRBV5-1 and TRBJ2-5, with TRBD2 as a possible D gene (6 bases). CDR3: CASSFQTRQETQYF. CDR3 bases: TGCGCCAGCAGCTTCCAGACTAGACAAGAGACCCAGTACTTC.